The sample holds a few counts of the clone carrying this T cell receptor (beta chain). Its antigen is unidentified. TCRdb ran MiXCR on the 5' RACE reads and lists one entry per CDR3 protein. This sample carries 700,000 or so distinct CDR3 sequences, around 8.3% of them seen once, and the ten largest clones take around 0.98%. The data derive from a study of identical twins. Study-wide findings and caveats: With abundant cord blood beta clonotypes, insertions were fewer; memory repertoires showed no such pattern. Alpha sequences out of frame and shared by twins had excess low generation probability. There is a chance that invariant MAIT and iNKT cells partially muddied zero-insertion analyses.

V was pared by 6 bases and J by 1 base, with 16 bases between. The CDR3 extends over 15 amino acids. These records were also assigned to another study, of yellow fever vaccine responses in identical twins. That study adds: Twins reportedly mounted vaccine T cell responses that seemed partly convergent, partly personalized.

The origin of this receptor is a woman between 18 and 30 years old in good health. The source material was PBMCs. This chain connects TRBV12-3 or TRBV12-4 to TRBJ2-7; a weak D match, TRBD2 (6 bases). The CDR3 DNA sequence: TGTGCCAGCAGCCCGGGAGATCGTAGGTCCTACGAGCAGTACTTC. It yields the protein CASSPGDRRSYEQYF.